Listed below are T cell receptor beta chains from one sample, sequenced in a study of blood T cell repertoires in COVID-19. TCRdb's copy holds only in-frame clones and misses some; the assay was immunoSEQ multiplex PCR. The top ten clones hold under 30% of a sample with tens of thousands of clones, about four fifths of them seen once. The sequenced material came from peripheral blood. All receptors come from a man between 65 and 85 years old with acute or convalescent COVID-19. Each CDR3 is given with its conserved first and last residue. D genes are given only for firm matches. Part of the rows lack a size; the others show once, few, many or a class for expanded clones.

clone_size	j_call	d_call	v_call	cdr3_nt	cdr3_aa
NA	TRBJ2-5	TRBD2	TRBV7-2	TGTGCCAGCAGCTTCCTCAGCGGGAGGCGAGGGGAGACCCAGTACTTC	CASSFLSGRRGETQYF
NA	TRBJ2-5	NA	TRBV5-6	TGTGCCAGCAGCTTCCAAAATAGACATCTTCAAGAGACCCAGTACTTC	CASSFQNRHLQETQYF
NA	TRBJ1-1	TRBD1	TRBV6-2/TRBV6-3	TGTGCCAGCAGTTCAGATCCAGGGGGGAAAACTGAAGCTTTCTTT	CASSSDPGGKTEAFF
NA	TRBJ2-2	TRBD1	TRBV28	TGTGCCAGCAGTTTTGCGGACAGGGGGCACACCGGGGAGCTGTTTTTT	CASSFADRGHTGELFF
NA	TRBJ2-7	TRBD1	TRBV3-1/TRBV3-2	TGTGCCAGCAGCCGTCAACAGGGGGTTAGCTCCTACGAGCAGTACTTC	CASSRQQGVSSYEQYF
few	TRBJ1-2	TRBD1	TRBV5-4	TGTGCCAGCAGCTCTGGGACAGCATATGGCTACACCTTC	CASSSGTAYGYTF
once	TRBJ2-1	NA	TRBV6-6	TGTGCCAGCAGTTGGACAGCGCTTAGTGGGAATGAGCAGTTCTTC	CASSWTALSGNEQFF
few	TRBJ2-2	NA	TRBV5-4	TGTGCCAGCAGCGTCGGACAGAAAAACACCGGGGAGCTGTTTTTT	CASSVGQKNTGELFF
NA	TRBJ1-5	NA	TRBV15	TGTGCCACCAGCAGAGGTGGGGAGCTTCAGCCCCAGCATTTT	CATSRGGELQPQHF
NA	TRBJ2-2	NA	TRBV11-1	TGTGCCAGCAGCTTACAAGGAGCAGGGGGGACCGGGGAGCTGTTTTTT	CASSLQGAGGTGELFF
NA	TRBJ1-1	NA	TRBV5-1	TGCGCCAGCAGCTTGGGTGACGGAGGTGGGATGGCTTTCTTT	CASSLGDGGGMAFF
NA	TRBJ1-5	TRBD1	TRBV5-8	TGTGCCAGCAGGATGGGACAGAAAGATCAGCCCCAGCATTTT	CASRMGQKDQPQHF
NA	TRBJ2-2	TRBD1	TRBV19	TGTGCCAGTATAGGACAGGGGCTATCGTCGAACACCGGGGAGCTGTTTTTT	CASIGQGLSSNTGELFF
NA	TRBJ2-5	NA	TRBV2	TGTGCCAGCAGTGATTCTCTCAGGCGAGAGACCCAGTACTTC	CASSDSLRRETQYF
NA	TRBJ2-5	NA	TRBV7-8	TGTGCCAGCAGCTTTGGGGGAGGCCCCCAAGAGACCCAGTACTTC	CASSFGGGPQETQYF
once	TRBJ2-3	NA	TRBV3-1/TRBV3-2	TGTGCCAGCAGCCAAGCGGGGTCTCGCACAGATACGCAGTATTTT	CASSQAGSRTDTQYF
NA	TRBJ2-3	TRBD1	TRBV29-1	TGCAGCGTTGGGGGGACAGGCACGAGCACAGATACGCAGTATTTT	CSVGGTGTSTDTQYF
NA	TRBJ2-2	TRBD1	TRBV9	TGTGCCAGCAGCACCCCCGGACAGGGGGCTAACACCGGGGAGCTGTTTTTT	CASSTPGQGANTGELFF
NA	TRBJ1-2	NA	TRBV7-2	TGTGCCAGCAGCTTAGCGTGGAAATCGGAGGCTGGCTACACCTTC	CASSLAWKSEAGYTF
NA	TRBJ2-7	TRBD2	TRBV15	TGTGCCACCAGCAGAGGGGAAGCGGGAGTAACCTCCTACGAGCAGTACTTC	CATSRGEAGVTSYEQYF